The 22 T cell receptor beta chains given below trace back to one sample, sequenced in a study of siplizumab effects on memory and regulatory T cells (dated by TCRdb to about 2019). Library preparation was by the immunoSEQ multiplex PCR assay. TCRdb's version of the immuneACCESS table is confined to in-frame rearrangements and falls short of the full clone set. An unresolved V gene accounts for under half of the shortfall where checked; the remainder is of unknown origin. For this sample the table gives some 100,000 clones, of which more than 90% were detected only once. The ten top clones hold roughly 2.7% of the sample. Sequences were obtained from CD4+ T cells sorted from blood. The source is a human donor in good health. Some clones in this sample may be carry-over from other donors' samples.

This chain links TRBV10-3 with TRBJ2-1; 11 bases are a match to TRBD2. With 7 bases clipped from V and 5 bases from J, the junction kept 10 bases outside the gene matches. Germline CDR1 and CDR2: ENHRY and SYGVKD. The CDR3 consists of 16 residues. The CDR3, as DNA: TGTGCCATCACCTCAACCTTAGCGGGAGGGAACAATGAGCAGTTCTTC. Its translation: CAITSTLAGGNNEQFF.

The chain uses TRBV19 and TRBJ1-1; 12 nucleotides align to TRBD1. CDR3 length equals 17 residues. Germline CDR1 reads LNHDA; CDR2 reads SQIVND (reference sequence). J lost 1 base, V lost 5 bases, and 8 bases had no gene match. CDR3 residues: CASSSIAGQGANTEAFF. CDR3 nucleotide sequence: TGTGCCAGTAGTTCGATAGCGGGACAGGGGGCGAACACTGAAGCTTTCTTT.

J is TRBJ1-1 and V is TRBV6-6; D not certain. V lost 0 bases, J lost 6 bases, and 11 bases lay in between. This CDR3 is 14 amino acids long. CDR1 and CDR2 from the germline V gene are MNHNY and SVGAGI (reference sequence). CDR3 DNA: TGTGCCAGCAGTTACTCTCCGGTGATCGCTGAAGCTTTCTTT. This codes for CASSYSPVIAEAFF.

The chain carries TRBV5-1 and TRBJ1-4; possibly TRBD1 for D (5 bases). V gave up 0 bases and J gave up 6 bases, with 9 bases separating them. The V gene's germline CDR1 is SGHRS and CDR2 YFSETQ. The CDR3 is 14 residues long. This CDR3 is CASSLGQSYEKLFF. The DNA of the CDR3 is TGCGCCAGCAGCTTGGGACAGAGCTATGAAAAACTGTTTTTT. Variable domain in full (rest from reference TRBV5-1 and TRBJ1-4): KAGVTQTPRYLIKTRGQQVTLSCSPISGHRSVSWYQQTPGQGLQFLFEYFSETQRNKGNFPGRFSGRQFSNSRSEMNVSTLELGDSALYLCASSLGQSYEKLFFGSGTQLSVL.

CDR3 nucleotide sequence: TGTGCCAGCAGCGTACTCGGGGGGCGCGGAGGGGAGACCCAGTACTTC. It is translated as CASSVLGGRGGETQYF. The chain uses TRBV9 and TRBJ2-5; TRBD2 is a possible D gene (7 bases). Germline CDR1 and CDR2: SGDLS and YYNGEE. This CDR3 comprises 16 residues. V was pared by 1 base and J by 5 bases, with 18 bases between.

This rearrangement joins TRBV7-9 to TRBJ1-1; tentatively, D is TRBD1 (6 bases). Trimming pared 5 bases from V and 7 bases from J, leaving 20 bases between. CDR1 and CDR2 (germline): SEHNR, FQNEAQ (reference sequence). The CDR3 has 15 residues. CDR3: CASSQQGGRQGEAFF. Written as DNA, the CDR3 is TGTGCCAGCAGCCAACAGGGAGGCCGTCAGGGTGAAGCTTTCTTT.

This clone was recorded only once. The chain links TRBV28 to TRBJ2-3; 10 bases align to TRBD1. Germline V gene lookup returns CDR1 MDHEN and CDR2 SYDVKM. Unmatched junction bases numbered 14, after V lost 5 bases and J lost 0 bases. The CDR3 sequence is 19 residues long. The CDR3 DNA reads as TGTGCCAGCAGTACTCCGGGACAGGGGACAGGTTTTAGCACAGATACGCAGTATTTT. This gives the protein CASSTPGQGTGFSTDTQYF.

In its sample, this clone was seen a few times. The chain carries TRBV6-6 and TRBJ1-1; D ambiguous. Germline CDR1 and CDR2: MNHNY and SVGAGI (reference sequence). V lost 6 bases and J lost 3, with 8 bases in between. CDR3 length: 12 amino acids. The CDR3: CASSFKDTEAFF. CDR3 sequence (DNA): TGTGCCAGCAGCTTCAAAGACACTGAAGCTTTCTTT.

This rearrangement joins TRBV11-1 to TRBJ2-1; D may be TRBD2 (6 bases). CDR1 and CDR2 from the germline V gene are SGHAT and FQDESV (reference sequence). The CDR3 runs to 11 residues. Deletions cut 8 bases from V and 4 bases from J, with 6 bases between. CDR3 in amino acids: CASRGYNEQFF. CDR3 DNA: TGTGCCAGCCGGGGGTACAATGAGCAGTTCTTC.

This clone was found once. The chain is built from TRBV9 and TRBJ2-5, with D perhaps assigned TRBD1 or TRBD2 (6 bases each). Looked up from germline, CDR1 is SGDLS and CDR2 is YYNGEE. This CDR3 region has 16 residues. V lost 4 bases and J lost 4, with 20 bases in between. In DNA, the CDR3 is TGTGCCAGCAGCCCGCGTAGTGGGGGGCCGGTAGAGACCCAGTACTTC. This gives the protein CASSPRSGGPVETQYF.

The genes are TRBV19 and TRBJ2-7; a possible D gene is TRBD2 (6 bases). Germline V gene sequence: CDR1 LNHDA, CDR2 SQIVND (reference sequence). CDR3 length: 13 amino acids. V was shortened by 4 bases and J by 4 bases, with 11 bases between the two germline ends. The CDR3 sequence: CASSSTSTYEQYF. CDR3 DNA: TGTGCCAGTAGTAGCACTAGCACTTACGAGCAGTACTTC.

This chain links TRBV10-2 with TRBJ2-7; D may be TRBD2 (6 bases). V shed 6 bases and J shed 0 bases, with 15 bases lying between them. The CDR3 sequence is 15 residues long. The V gene's germline CDR1 is WSHSY and CDR2 SAAADI. In DNA form, the CDR3 reads TGCGCCAGCAGCAACCGGGACTTAAGCTCCTACGAGCAGTACTTC. Its protein is CASSNRDLSSYEQYF.

The chain joins TRBV6-5 to TRBJ1-6, with 7 bases that match TRBD1. V trimming: 7 bases; J trimming: 8 bases; junction bases outside the gene matches: 8. CDR1 is MNHEY and CDR2 is SVGAGI in the germline V gene. The CDR3 loop spans 14 amino acids. The CDR3 region is CASNRQGGHSPLHF. Here the CDR3 DNA reads TGTGCCAGCAACCGACAGGGTGGGCATTCACCCCTCCACTTT.

The CDR3 is CASSLEALSGTQYF. DNA for the CDR3: TGCGCCAGCAGCTTGGAGGCCCTATCTGGTACGCAGTATTTT. This sequence joins TRBV5-1 and TRBJ2-3, with D hard to call. V lost 0 bases and J lost 8, with 13 bases in between. The CDR3 has 14 residues. In germline, CDR1 is SGHRS, CDR2 YFSETQ.

The chain joins TRBV5-1 to TRBJ1-2, with D uncertain. Deletions cut 0 bases from V and 8 bases from J, with 11 bases between. Germline V CDR1 and CDR2: SGHRS, YFSETQ. This CDR3 has 13 amino acids. CDR3 nucleotides: TGCGCCAGCAGCTTGGATCAGATTGGCGGCTACACCTTC. This translates into CASSLDQIGGYTF.

V is TRBV10-3 and J is TRBJ2-1; the D gene could be TRBD1 or TRBD2 (5 bases each). Germline V gene sequence: CDR1 ENHRY, CDR2 SYGVKD. The CDR3 is 17 residues long. Trimming pared 3 bases from V and 8 bases from J, leaving 23 bases between. CDR3 sequence reads: CAISEKVGDHLMDEQFF. CDR3 DNA sequence: TGTGCCATCAGTGAAAAGGTGGGGGACCACTTAATGGATGAGCAGTTCTTC.

The genes are TRBV30 and TRBJ2-7; TRBD2 is a possible D gene (6 bases). CDR1 and CDR2 (germline): GTSNPN, SVGIG (reference sequence). The germline V and J ends were trimmed by 3 bases and 4 bases, with 19 bases remaining between them. This CDR3 has 15 amino acids. For the CDR3, the DNA is TGTGCCTGGAGGGTCCTGCGGACCGGGGGATACGAGCAGTACTTC. Protein sequence: CAWRVLRTGGYEQYF.

The V call is TRBV7-2, the J call TRBJ1-5; a weak D match, TRBD1 (5 bases). V lost 3 bases, J lost 6 bases, and 9 bases lay in between. The CDR3 is 13 amino acids. CDR1 SGHTA and CDR2 FQGNSA come from the germline V gene. CDR3 protein: CASSFGASQPQHF. The CDR3 DNA is TGTGCCAGCAGCTTCGGGGCTAGTCAGCCCCAGCATTTT.

This clone has a single count. The rearrangement joins TRBV5-1 to TRBJ2-3; 9 nucleotides line up with TRBD1. The V gene end was trimmed by 3 bases and the J gene end by 6 bases; junction bases not matched to a gene: 8. CDR3 length equals 15 residues. Germline values: CDR1 SGHRS, CDR2 YFSETQ. CDR3 amino acids: CASSSGTGRWDTQYF. In DNA, the CDR3 is TGCGCCAGCAGCTCCGGGACAGGGCGATGGGATACGCAGTATTTT.

V usage is TRBV5-4 and J usage is TRBJ1-5, with D maybe TRBD1 (5 bases). The CDR3 has 15 residues. Trimming took off 1 base at V and 0 bases at J, with 8 bases between the two ends. From germline, CDR1 is SGHNT and CDR2 YYREEE (reference sequence). The CDR3: CASSLTGDSNQPQHF. The CDR3 nucleotides read TGTGCCAGCAGCTTGACGGGGGATAGCAATCAGCCCCAGCATTTT.

The rearrangement links TRBV11-2 to TRBJ2-5; 8 nucleotides align to TRBD2. The J segment lost 0 bases and the V segment lost 5 bases, leaving 17 bases of the junction unmatched. Per germline, CDR1 SGHAT and CDR2 FQNNGV. This CDR3 has 19 amino acids. The CDR3 coding sequence is TGTGCCAGCAGCCCGATCAAGCGAACTAGCGGTGGGTACCAAGAGACCCAGTACTTC. Its protein is CASSPIKRTSGGYQETQYF.

This chain connects TRBV7-8 to TRBJ1-4; perhaps TRBD1 as D (6 bases). CDR3 length equals 14 residues. The germline V gene encodes CDR1 SGHVS and CDR2 FQNEAQ. V was clipped by 5 bases and J by 8 bases, with 15 bases between them. CDR3 region: CASSPRQDGEKLFF. In DNA form, the CDR3 reads TGTGCCAGCAGCCCCCGACAGGATGGAGAAAAACTGTTTTTT.